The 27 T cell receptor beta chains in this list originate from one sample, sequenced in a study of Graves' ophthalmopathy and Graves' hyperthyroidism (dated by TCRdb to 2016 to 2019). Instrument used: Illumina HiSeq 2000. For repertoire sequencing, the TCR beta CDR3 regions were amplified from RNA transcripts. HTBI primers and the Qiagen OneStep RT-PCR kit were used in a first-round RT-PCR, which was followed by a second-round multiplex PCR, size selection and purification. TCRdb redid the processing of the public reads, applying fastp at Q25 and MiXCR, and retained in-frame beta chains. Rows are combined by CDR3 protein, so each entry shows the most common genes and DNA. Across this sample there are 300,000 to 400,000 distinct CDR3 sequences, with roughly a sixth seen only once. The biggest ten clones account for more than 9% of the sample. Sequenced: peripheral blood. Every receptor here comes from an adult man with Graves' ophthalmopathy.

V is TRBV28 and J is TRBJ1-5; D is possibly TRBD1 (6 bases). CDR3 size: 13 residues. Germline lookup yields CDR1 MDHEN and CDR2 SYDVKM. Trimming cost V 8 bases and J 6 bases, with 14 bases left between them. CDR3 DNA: TGTGCCAGCGGGGGCGCGCGCAGTCAGCCCCAGCATTTT. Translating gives CASGGARSQPQHF.

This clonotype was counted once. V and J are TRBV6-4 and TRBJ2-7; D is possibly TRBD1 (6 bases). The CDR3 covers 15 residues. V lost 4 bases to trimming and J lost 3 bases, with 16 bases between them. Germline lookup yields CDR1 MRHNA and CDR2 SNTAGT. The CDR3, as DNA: TGTGCCAGCAGTGGAGAACAGGGTACTGTCTACGAGCAGTACTTC. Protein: CASSGEQGTVYEQYF.

The CDR3 DNA is TGTGCCAGCAGTGACAGGACTCGGAACATTCAGTACTTC. This sequence encodes CASSDRTRNIQYF. The chain uses TRBV2 and TRBJ2-4, with D maybe TRBD2 (5 bases). Trimming cost V 3 bases and J 7 bases, with 10 bases left between them. The CDR3 runs 13 residues. Germline V gene sequence: CDR1 SNHLY, CDR2 FYNNEI.

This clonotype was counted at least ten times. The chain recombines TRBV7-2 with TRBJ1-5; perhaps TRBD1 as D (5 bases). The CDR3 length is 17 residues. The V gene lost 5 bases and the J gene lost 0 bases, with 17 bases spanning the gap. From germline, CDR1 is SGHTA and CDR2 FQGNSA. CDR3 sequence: CASSKAVWGDSNQPQHF. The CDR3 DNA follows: TGTGCCAGCAGCAAAGCTGTTTGGGGGGATAGCAATCAGCCCCAGCATTTT. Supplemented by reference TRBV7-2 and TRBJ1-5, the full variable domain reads GAGVSQSPSNKVTEKGKDVELRCDPISGHTALYWYRQSLGQGLEFLIYFQGNSAPDKSGLPSDRFSAERTGGSVSTLTIQRTQQEDSAVYLCASSKAVWGDSNQPQHFGDGTRLSIL.

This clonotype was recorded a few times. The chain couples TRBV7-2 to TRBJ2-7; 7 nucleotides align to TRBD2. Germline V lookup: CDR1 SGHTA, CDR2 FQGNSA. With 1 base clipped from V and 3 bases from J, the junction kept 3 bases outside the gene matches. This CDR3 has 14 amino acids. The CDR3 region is CASSLGGSRYEQYF. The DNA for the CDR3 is TGTGCCAGCAGCTTAGGCGGGAGTCGCTACGAGCAGTACTTC.

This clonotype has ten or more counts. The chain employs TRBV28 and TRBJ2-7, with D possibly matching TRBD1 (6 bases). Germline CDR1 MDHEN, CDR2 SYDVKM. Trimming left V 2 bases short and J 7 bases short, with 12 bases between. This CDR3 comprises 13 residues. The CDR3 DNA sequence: TGTGCCAGCAGTTTAAACAGGGCAAAAGAGCAGTACTTC. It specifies CASSLNRAKEQYF.

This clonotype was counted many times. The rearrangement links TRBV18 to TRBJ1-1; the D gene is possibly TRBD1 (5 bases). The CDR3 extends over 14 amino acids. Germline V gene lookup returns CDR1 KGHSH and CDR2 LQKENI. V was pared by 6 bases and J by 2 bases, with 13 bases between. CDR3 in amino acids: CASSGRDGNTEAFF. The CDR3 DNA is TGTGCCAGCTCTGGTCGGGACGGAAACACTGAAGCTTTCTTT.

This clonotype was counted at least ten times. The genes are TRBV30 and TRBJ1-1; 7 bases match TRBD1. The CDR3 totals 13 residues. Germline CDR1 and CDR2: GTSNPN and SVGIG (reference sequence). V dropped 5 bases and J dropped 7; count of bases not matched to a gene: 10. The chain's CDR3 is CAWDRDSPNEAFF. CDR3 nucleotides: TGTGCCTGGGACCGGGACAGCCCTAATGAAGCTTTCTTT.

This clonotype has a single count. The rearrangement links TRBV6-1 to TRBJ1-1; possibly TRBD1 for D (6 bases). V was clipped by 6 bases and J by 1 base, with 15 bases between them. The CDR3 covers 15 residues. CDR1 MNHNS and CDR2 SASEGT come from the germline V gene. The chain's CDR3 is CASREPGQGNTEAFF. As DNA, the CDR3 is TGTGCCAGCAGGGAGCCGGGACAAGGGAACACTGAAGCTTTCTTT.

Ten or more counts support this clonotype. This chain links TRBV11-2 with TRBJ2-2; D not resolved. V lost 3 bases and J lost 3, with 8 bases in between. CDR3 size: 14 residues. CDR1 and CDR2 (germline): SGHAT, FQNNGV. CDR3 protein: CASSFRPDTGELFF. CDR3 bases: TGTGCCAGCAGCTTTAGGCCGGACACCGGGGAGCTGTTTTTT. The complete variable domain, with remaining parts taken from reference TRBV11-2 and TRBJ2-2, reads EAGVAQSPRYKIIEKRQSVAFWCNPISGHATLYWYQQILGQGPKLLIQFQNNGVVDDSQLPKDRFSAERLKGVDSTLKIQPAKLEDSAVYLCASSFRPDTGELFFGEGSRLTVL.

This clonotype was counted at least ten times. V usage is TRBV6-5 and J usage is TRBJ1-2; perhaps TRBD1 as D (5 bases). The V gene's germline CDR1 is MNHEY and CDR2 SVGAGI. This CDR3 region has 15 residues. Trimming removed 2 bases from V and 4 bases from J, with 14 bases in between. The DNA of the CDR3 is TGTGCCAGCAGTTACAGTGGCAGGGTAATCTATGGCTACACCTTC. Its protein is CASSYSGRVIYGYTF.

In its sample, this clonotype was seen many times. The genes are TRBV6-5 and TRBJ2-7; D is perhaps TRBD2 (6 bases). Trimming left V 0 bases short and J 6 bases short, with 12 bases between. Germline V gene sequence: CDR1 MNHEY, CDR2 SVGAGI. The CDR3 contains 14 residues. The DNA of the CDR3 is TGTGCCAGCAGTTACTCGAGGGACGGGGGCGAGCAGTACTTC. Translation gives CASSYSRDGGEQYF.

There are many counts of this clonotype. CDR3: CASSLAGGAGRAFF. CDR3 sequence (DNA): TGTGCCAGCAGTTTAGCGGGGGGCGCGGGCCGAGCTTTCTTT. The chain recombines TRBV12-3 or TRBV12-4 with TRBJ1-1, with D perhaps TRBD1 (6 bases). CDR3 length: 14 amino acids. Trimming cost V 0 bases and J 10 bases, with 15 bases left between them.

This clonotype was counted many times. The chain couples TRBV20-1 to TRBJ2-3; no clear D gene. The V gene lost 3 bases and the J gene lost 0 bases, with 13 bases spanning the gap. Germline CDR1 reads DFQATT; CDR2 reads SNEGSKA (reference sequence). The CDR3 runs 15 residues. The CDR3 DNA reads TGCAGTGCTAGTAATCGCCTATCTAGCACAGATACGCAGTATTTT. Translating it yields CSASNRLSSTDTQYF.

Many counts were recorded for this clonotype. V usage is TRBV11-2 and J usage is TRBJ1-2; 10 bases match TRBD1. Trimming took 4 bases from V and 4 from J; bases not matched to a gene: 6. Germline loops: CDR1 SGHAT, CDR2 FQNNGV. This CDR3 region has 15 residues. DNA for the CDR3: TGTGCCAGCAGCTCGCCGGGACAGGGGCCCTATGGCTACACCTTC. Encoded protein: CASSSPGQGPYGYTF.

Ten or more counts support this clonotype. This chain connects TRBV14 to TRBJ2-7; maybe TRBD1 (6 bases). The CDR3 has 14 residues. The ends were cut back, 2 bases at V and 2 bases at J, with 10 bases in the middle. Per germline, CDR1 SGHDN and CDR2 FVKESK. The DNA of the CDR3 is TGTGCCAGCAGCCAATTTAAGGGGGCCTACGAGCAGTACTTC. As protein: CASSQFKGAYEQYF.

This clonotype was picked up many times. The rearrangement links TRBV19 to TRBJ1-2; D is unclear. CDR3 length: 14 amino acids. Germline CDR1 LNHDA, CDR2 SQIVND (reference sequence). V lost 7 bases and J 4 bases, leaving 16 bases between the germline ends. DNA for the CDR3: TGTGCCAGTACGAAGGTCCCAGGCTTCTATGGCTACACCTTC. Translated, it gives CASTKVPGFYGYTF.

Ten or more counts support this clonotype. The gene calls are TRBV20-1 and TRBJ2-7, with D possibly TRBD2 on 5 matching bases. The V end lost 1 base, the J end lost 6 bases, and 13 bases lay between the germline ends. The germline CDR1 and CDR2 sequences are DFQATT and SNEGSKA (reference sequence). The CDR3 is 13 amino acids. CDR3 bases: TGCAGTGCTAGAGCTCGGGGTTTGGGCGAGCAGTACTTC. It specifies CSARARGLGEQYF.

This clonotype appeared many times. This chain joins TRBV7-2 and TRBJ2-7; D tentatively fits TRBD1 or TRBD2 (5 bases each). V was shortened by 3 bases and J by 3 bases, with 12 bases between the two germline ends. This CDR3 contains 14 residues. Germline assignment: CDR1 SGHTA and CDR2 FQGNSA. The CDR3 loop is CASSLSGRFYEQYF. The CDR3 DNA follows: TGTGCCAGCAGCTTGTCAGGGAGATTCTACGAGCAGTACTTC. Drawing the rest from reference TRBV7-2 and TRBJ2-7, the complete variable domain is GAGVSQSPSNKVTEKGKDVELRCDPISGHTALYWYRQSLGQGLEFLIYFQGNSAPDKSGLPSDRFSAERTGGSVSTLTIQRTQQEDSAVYLCASSLSGRFYEQYFGPGTRLTVT.

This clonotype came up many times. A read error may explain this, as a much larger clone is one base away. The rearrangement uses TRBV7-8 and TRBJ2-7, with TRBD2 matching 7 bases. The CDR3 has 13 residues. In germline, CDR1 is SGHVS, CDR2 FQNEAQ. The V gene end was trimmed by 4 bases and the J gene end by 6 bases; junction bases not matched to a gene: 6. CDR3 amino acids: CASSWRLAGEQYF. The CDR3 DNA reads TGTGCCAGCAGCTGGAGACTAGCAGGCGAGCAGTACTTC.

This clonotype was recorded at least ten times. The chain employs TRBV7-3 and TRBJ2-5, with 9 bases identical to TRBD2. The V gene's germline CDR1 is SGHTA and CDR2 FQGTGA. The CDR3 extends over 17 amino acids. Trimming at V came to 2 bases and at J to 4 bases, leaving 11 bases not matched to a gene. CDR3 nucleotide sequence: TGTGCCAGCAGCTTAGGTCTGGGCGGGGGGGCCCGAGAGACCCAGTACTTC. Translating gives CASSLGLGGGARETQYF.

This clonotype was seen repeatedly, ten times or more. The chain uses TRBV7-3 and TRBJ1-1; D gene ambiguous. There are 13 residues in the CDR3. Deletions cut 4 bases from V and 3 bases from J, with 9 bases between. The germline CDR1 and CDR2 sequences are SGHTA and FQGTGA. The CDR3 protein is CASSYGEDTEAFF. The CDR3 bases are TGTGCCAGCAGCTACGGGGAGGACACTGAAGCTTTCTTT.

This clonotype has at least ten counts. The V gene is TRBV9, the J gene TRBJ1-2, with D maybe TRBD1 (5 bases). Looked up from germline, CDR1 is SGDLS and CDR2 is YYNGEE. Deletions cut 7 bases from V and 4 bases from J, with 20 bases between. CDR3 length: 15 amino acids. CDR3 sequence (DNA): TGTGCCAGCGCCATTGATGCGGCAGGGCGCTATGGCTACACCTTC. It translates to CASAIDAAGRYGYTF. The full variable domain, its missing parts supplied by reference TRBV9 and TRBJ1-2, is DSGVTQTPKHLITATGQRVTLRCSPRSGDLSVYWYQQSLDQGLQFLIQYYNGEERAKGNILERFSAQQFPDLHSELNLSSLELGDSALYFCASAIDAAGRYGYTFGSGTRLTVV.

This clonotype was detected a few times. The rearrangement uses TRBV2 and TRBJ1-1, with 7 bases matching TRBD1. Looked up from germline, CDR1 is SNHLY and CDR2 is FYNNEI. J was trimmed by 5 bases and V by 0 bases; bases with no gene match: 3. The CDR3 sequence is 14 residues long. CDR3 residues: CASSEAKGATEAFF. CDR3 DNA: TGTGCCAGCAGTGAAGCTAAGGGGGCTACTGAAGCTTTCTTT.

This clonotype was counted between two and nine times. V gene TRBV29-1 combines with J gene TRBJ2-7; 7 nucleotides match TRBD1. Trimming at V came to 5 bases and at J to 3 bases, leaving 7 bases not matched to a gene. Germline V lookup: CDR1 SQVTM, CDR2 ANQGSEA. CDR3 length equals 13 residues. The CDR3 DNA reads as TGCAGCGTTCACGCCGGGACAGTCTACGAGCAGTACTTC. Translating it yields CSVHAGTVYEQYF.

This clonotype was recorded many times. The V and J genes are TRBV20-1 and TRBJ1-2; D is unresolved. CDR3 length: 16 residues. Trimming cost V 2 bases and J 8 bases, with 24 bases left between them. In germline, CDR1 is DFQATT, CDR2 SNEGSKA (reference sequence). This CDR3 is CSARRPGSLSPGGYTF. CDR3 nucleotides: TGCAGTGCTAGAAGGCCGGGGTCCTTATCCCCGGGCGGCTACACCTTC.

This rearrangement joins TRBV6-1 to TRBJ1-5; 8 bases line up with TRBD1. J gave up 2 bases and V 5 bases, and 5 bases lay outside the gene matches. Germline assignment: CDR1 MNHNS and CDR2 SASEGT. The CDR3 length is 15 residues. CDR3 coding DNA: TGTGCCAGCAGTCCTTCGACAGGGGGCAATCAGCCCCAGCATTTT. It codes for CASSPSTGGNQPQHF.